A selection of T cell receptor beta chains follows, all from one sample in a study of T cell responses to AZD1222 COVID-19 vaccine. Profiled with immunoSEQ multiplex PCR; TCRdb holds only in-frame clones, not every one. This table holds tens of thousands of clones, about 90% found once. The specimen was peripheral blood, collected on day 0 of AZD1222 vaccination. The origin of the receptors is an adult in good health. Both conserved end residues are part of each CDR3. D genes are given only for firm matches. Clone size is shown for a subset of rows, as once, few, many or a class of expanded clone.

size: .
D: .
J: TRBJ1-4
V: TRBV19
CDR3: CASSTPGHLNEKLFF
DNA: TGTGCCAGTAGTACCCCGGGACACCTGAATGAAAAACTGTTTTTT

size: .
D: TRBD1
J: TRBJ1-4
V: TRBV6-1
CDR3: CASSAQGDRRRAEGEKLFF
DNA: TGTGCCAGCAGTGCTCAGGGGGACAGGCGTAGGGCAGAGGGAGAAAAACTGTTTTTT

size: .
D: .
J: TRBJ1-1
V: TRBV7-9
CDR3: CASSLVGSNTEAFF
DNA: TGTGCCAGCAGCTTAGTTGGTTCGAACACTGAAGCTTTCTTT

size: .
D: TRBD2
J: TRBJ2-2
V: TRBV7-6
CDR3: CASSLRAGGNTGELFF
DNA: TGTGCCAGCAGCCTTCGGGCGGGGGGGAACACCGGGGAGCTGTTTTTT

size: .
D: .
J: TRBJ1-1
V: TRBV7-2
CDR3: CASSLGQNTEAFF
DNA: TGTGCCAGCAGCTTGGGACAGAACACTGAAGCTTTCTTT

size: .
D: .
J: TRBJ2-7
V: TRBV5-4
CDR3: CASSLTQEAYEQYF
DNA: TGTGCCAGCAGCCTCACCCAGGAAGCCTACGAGCAGTACTTC

size: .
D: .
J: TRBJ1-1
V: TRBV30
CDR3: CAWSVQVAFF
DNA: TGTGCCTGGAGTGTACAGGTGGCTTTCTTT

size: .
D: TRBD1
J: TRBJ1-6
V: TRBV19
CDR3: CASSYRDREVMTLHF
DNA: TGTGCCAGTAGTTACCGGGACAGGGAAGTAATGACCCTCCACTTT

size: .
D: .
J: TRBJ2-5
V: TRBV6-5
CDR3: CAASYLSGGPPQYF
DNA: TGTGCCGCCTCTTATTTGAGCGGTGGTCCGCCCCAGTACTTC

size: .
D: TRBD1
J: TRBJ1-6
V: TRBV28
CDR3: CASSTLDRGSNSPLHF
DNA: TGTGCCAGCAGTACACTAGACAGGGGGTCAAATTCACCCCTCCACTTT

size: .
D: .
J: TRBJ1-6
V: TRBV18
CDR3: CASSPTGTDSPLHF
DNA: TGTGCCAGCTCACCAACAGGGACCGATTCACCCCTCCACTTT

size: once
D: TRBD2
J: TRBJ2-1
V: TRBV7-2
CDR3: CASSLISGGANEQFF
DNA: TGTGCCAGCAGCTTGATTAGCGGGGGGGCGAATGAGCAGTTCTTC

size: once
D: TRBD1
J: TRBJ2-1
V: TRBV24-1
CDR3: CATSEPGTGRNEQFF
DNA: TGTGCCACCAGTGAACCAGGGACAGGGCGTAATGAGCAGTTCTTC

size: .
D: .
J: TRBJ2-2
V: TRBV7-9
CDR3: CASSLGFGVPGELFF
DNA: TGTGCCAGCAGCTTAGGATTCGGGGTCCCCGGGGAGCTGTTTTTT

size: .
D: .
J: TRBJ1-2
V: TRBV27
CDR3: CASSLGGGQNYGYTF
DNA: TGTGCCAGCAGTTTGGGCGGGGGGCAAAACTATGGCTACACCTTC

size: .
D: .
J: TRBJ2-2
V: TRBV20-1
CDR3: CSARETGELFF
DNA: TGCAGTGCTAGAGAGACCGGGGAGCTGTTTTTT

size: .
D: .
J: TRBJ2-5
V: TRBV5-6
CDR3: CASSPGGGYQETQYF
DNA: TGTGCCAGCAGCCCGGGGGGCGGGTACCAAGAGACCCAGTACTTC

size: .
D: .
J: TRBJ2-5
V: TRBV7-8
CDR3: CASSIGRRETQYF
DNA: TGTGCCAGCAGTATCGGCAGGCGGGAGACCCAGTACTTC

size: few
D: .
J: TRBJ1-6
V: TRBV15
CDR3: CATSRGRNNSPLHF
DNA: TGTGCCACCAGCAGAGGACGAAATAATTCACCCCTCCACTTT

size: .
D: .
J: TRBJ1-1
V: TRBV6-1
CDR3: CASSDIWNTEAFF
DNA: TGTGCCAGCAGTGATATTTGGAACACTGAAGCTTTCTTT

size: .
D: .
J: TRBJ1-1
V: TRBV7-8
CDR3: CASSLQGDTEAFF
DNA: TGTGCCAGCAGCTTGCAGGGCGACACTGAAGCTTTCTTT

size: few
D: .
J: TRBJ1-2
V: TRBV12-3/TRBV12-4
CDR3: CASSHQAVNGYTF
DNA: TGTGCCAGCAGCCACCAGGCAGTGAATGGCTACACCTTC

size: .
D: TRBD1
J: TRBJ1-2
V: TRBV5-6
CDR3: CASSRQGAYGYTF
DNA: TGTGCCAGCTCTAGGCAGGGGGCTTATGGCTACACCTTC

size: few
D: TRBD2
J: TRBJ2-2
V: TRBV6-5
CDR3: CASIGGGYTGELFF
DNA: TGTGCCAGCATTGGGGGAGGGTACACCGGGGAGCTGTTTTTT

size: .
D: .
J: TRBJ2-7
V: TRBV5-1
CDR3: CASRSRAGPAYEQYF
DNA: TGCGCCAGCAGGTCTAGGGCCGGGCCCGCCTACGAGCAGTACTTC

size: .
D: TRBD2
J: TRBJ2-5
V: TRBV7-7
CDR3: CASSLGPGGLETQYF
DNA: TGTGCCAGCAGCTTAGGGCCGGGAGGACTGGAGACCCAGTACTTC

size: .
D: .
J: TRBJ2-5
V: TRBV25-1
CDR3: CASSELEVQETQYF
DNA: TGTGCCAGCAGTGAATTGGAAGTACAAGAGACCCAGTACTTC

size: .
D: TRBD2
J: TRBJ2-2
V: TRBV7-3
CDR3: CASSLRPSGATGELFF
DNA: TGTGCCAGCAGCTTAAGGCCTAGCGGGGCCACCGGGGAGCTGTTTTTT

size: .
D: .
J: TRBJ2-2
V: TRBV6-5
CDR3: CASSYNSPSDTGELFF
DNA: TGTGCCAGCAGTTACAACAGCCCTTCTGACACCGGGGAGCTGTTTTTT

size: .
D: .
J: TRBJ2-7
V: TRBV3-1/TRBV3-2
CDR3: CASSPSEGDGEQYF
DNA: TGTGCCAGCAGCCCCTCAGAGGGTGATGGCGAGCAGTACTTC

size: .
D: .
J: TRBJ1-1
V: TRBV3-1/TRBV3-2
CDR3: CASSLNAPNTEAFF
DNA: TGTGCCAGCAGCCTCAATGCCCCGAACACTGAAGCTTTCTTT

size: .
D: .
J: TRBJ1-1
V: TRBV3-1/TRBV3-2
CDR3: CASSQVQGRKAFF
DNA: TGTGCCAGCAGCCAAGTCCAGGGGAGGAAGGCTTTCTTT

size: .
D: TRBD2
J: TRBJ2-3
V: TRBV19
CDR3: CASRERGGTDTQYF
DNA: TGTGCCAGTAGGGAGCGGGGGGGCACAGATACGCAGTATTTT

size: .
D: .
J: TRBJ2-6
V: TRBV7-3
CDR3: CASSSINRAQAGANVLTF
DNA: TGTGCCAGCAGCTCGATTAACAGGGCTCAAGCTGGGGCCAACGTCCTGACTTTC

size: .
D: TRBD2
J: TRBJ2-1
V: TRBV5-1
CDR3: CASSLALAGGYNEQFF
DNA: TGCGCCAGCAGCTTGGCCCTAGCGGGGGGCTACAATGAGCAGTTCTTC

size: .
D: .
J: TRBJ1-1
V: TRBV18
CDR3: CASSPTENTEAFF
DNA: TGTGCCAGCTCACCTACTGAGAACACTGAAGCTTTCTTT

size: .
D: TRBD1
J: TRBJ1-5
V: TRBV24-1
CDR3: CATSSGQGSPQHF
DNA: TGTGCCACCAGTTCGGGACAGGGATCGCCCCAGCATTTT

size: .
D: TRBD1
J: TRBJ1-3
V: TRBV2
CDR3: CASRGQASGNTIYF
DNA: TGTGCCAGCAGGGGACAGGCCTCTGGAAACACCATATATTTT

size: .
D: .
J: TRBJ1-6
V: TRBV7-2
CDR3: CASSSKAGVRSPLHF
DNA: TGTGCCAGCAGCTCAAAGGCAGGGGTTCGTTCACCCCTCCACTTT

size: .
D: .
J: TRBJ1-2
V: TRBV7-9
CDR3: CASSPLGGEGYGYTF
DNA: TGTGCCAGCAGCCCCCTAGGGGGTGAAGGCTATGGCTACACCTTC

size: .
D: .
J: TRBJ1-4
V: TRBV6-1
CDR3: CASSEDRLREKLFF
DNA: TGTGCCAGCAGTGAAGACAGGCTCCGTGAAAAACTGTTTTTT

size: once
D: .
J: TRBJ2-1
V: TRBV18
CDR3: CASSPPSRQDNEQFF
DNA: TGTGCCAGCTCACCACCGAGTCGGCAGGACAATGAGCAGTTCTTC

size: .
D: TRBD2
J: TRBJ2-3
V: TRBV7-9
CDR3: CASSLGASGGGDTQYF
DNA: TGTGCCAGCAGCTTAGGGGCTAGCGGGGGCGGAGATACGCAGTATTTT

size: .
D: .
J: TRBJ1-2
V: TRBV5-6
CDR3: CASSLISNYGYTF
DNA: TGTGCCAGCAGCTTGATAAGTAACTATGGCTACACCTTC

size: .
D: TRBD1
J: TRBJ2-1
V: TRBV3-1/TRBV3-2
CDR3: CASSLGVGQGNNEQFF
DNA: TGTGCCAGCAGCCTGGGTGTGGGACAGGGGAACAATGAGCAGTTCTTC

size: .
D: .
J: TRBJ1-1
V: TRBV5-1
CDR3: CASSLSAVWSSAEAFF
DNA: TGCGCCAGCAGCTTGTCGGCCGTGTGGTCAAGCGCTGAAGCTTTCTTT

size: .
D: .
J: TRBJ2-5
V: TRBV4-2
CDR3: CASSQGNQETQYF
DNA: TGTGCCAGCAGCCAGGGTAACCAAGAGACCCAGTACTTC